These T cell receptor beta chains were read from a single sample in a study of TIL therapy for anti-PD-1-resistant metastatic lung cancer. Profiled with immunoSEQ multiplex PCR; TCRdb holds only in-frame clones, not every one. The sample records roughly 9,500 clones, more than 70% being singletons. Sequenced material: tumor tissue, taken at baseline. These TCRs come from a person between 30 and 79 years old with non-small cell lung cancer. Each CDR3 is given with its conserved first and last residue. Fields, in order: clone size, D gene, V gene, J gene, CDR3 protein, CDR3 DNA. The D gene is left open where the match is weak. Only part of the rows carry a size: once, few, many, or a class if the clone is expanded.

abundance: .; d_gene: .; v_gene: TRBV2; j_gene: TRBJ1-5; CDR3aa: CASSATLGFNQPQHF; CDR3nt: TGTGCCAGCAGTGCTACCTTGGGGTTCAATCAGCCCCAGCATTTT
abundance: once; d_gene: .; v_gene: TRBV2; j_gene: TRBJ1-6; CDR3aa: CASSLTERNSPLHF; CDR3nt: TGTGCCAGCAGTTTGACAGAACGAAATTCACCCCTCCACTTT
abundance: .; d_gene: TRBD2; v_gene: TRBV28; j_gene: TRBJ2-2; CDR3aa: CASSLWVLAGGPGELFF; CDR3nt: TGTGCCAGCAGTTTATGGGTCCTAGCGGGAGGGCCCGGGGAGCTGTTTTTT
abundance: .; d_gene: .; v_gene: TRBV7-9; j_gene: TRBJ2-7; CDR3aa: CASSARETRYEQYF; CDR3nt: TGTGCCAGCAGTGCGCGAGAAACTCGTTACGAGCAGTACTTC
abundance: .; d_gene: .; v_gene: TRBV6-1; j_gene: TRBJ2-3; CDR3aa: CASLGLHSSTDTQYF; CDR3nt: TGTGCCAGCCTTGGACTCCACTCCAGCACAGATACGCAGTATTTT
abundance: .; d_gene: .; v_gene: TRBV28; j_gene: TRBJ1-1; CDR3aa: CASSLVRQTEAFF; CDR3nt: TGTGCCAGCAGTTTAGTGCGGCAGACTGAAGCTTTCTTT
abundance: .; d_gene: .; v_gene: TRBV6-6; j_gene: TRBJ1-5; CDR3aa: CASREGTVSNQPQHF; CDR3nt: TGTGCCAGCAGAGAGGGGACGGTCAGCAATCAGCCCCAGCATTTT
abundance: .; d_gene: .; v_gene: TRBV20-1; j_gene: TRBJ2-1; CDR3aa: CSAPIQEQFF; CDR3nt: TGCAGTGCCCCTATCCAGGAGCAGTTCTTC
abundance: large; d_gene: TRBD2; v_gene: TRBV6-5; j_gene: TRBJ2-1; CDR3aa: CASSLNQRGDNEQFF; CDR3nt: TGTGCCAGCAGTTTGAATCAGCGGGGGGACAATGAGCAGTTCTTC
abundance: .; d_gene: TRBD2; v_gene: TRBV5-1; j_gene: TRBJ2-5; CDR3aa: CASSPGTSGETQYF; CDR3nt: TGCGCCAGCAGCCCGGGGACTAGTGGAGAGACCCAGTACTTC
abundance: .; d_gene: TRBD1; v_gene: TRBV11-2; j_gene: TRBJ2-7; CDR3aa: CASRSRDRSYEQYF; CDR3nt: TGTGCCAGCAGAAGCCGGGACAGGTCCTACGAGCAGTACTTC
abundance: .; d_gene: .; v_gene: TRBV7-9; j_gene: TRBJ2-3; CDR3aa: CASSSLWSSGTDTQYF; CDR3nt: TGTGCCAGCAGCTCCCTCTGGTCTAGCGGCACAGATACGCAGTATTTT